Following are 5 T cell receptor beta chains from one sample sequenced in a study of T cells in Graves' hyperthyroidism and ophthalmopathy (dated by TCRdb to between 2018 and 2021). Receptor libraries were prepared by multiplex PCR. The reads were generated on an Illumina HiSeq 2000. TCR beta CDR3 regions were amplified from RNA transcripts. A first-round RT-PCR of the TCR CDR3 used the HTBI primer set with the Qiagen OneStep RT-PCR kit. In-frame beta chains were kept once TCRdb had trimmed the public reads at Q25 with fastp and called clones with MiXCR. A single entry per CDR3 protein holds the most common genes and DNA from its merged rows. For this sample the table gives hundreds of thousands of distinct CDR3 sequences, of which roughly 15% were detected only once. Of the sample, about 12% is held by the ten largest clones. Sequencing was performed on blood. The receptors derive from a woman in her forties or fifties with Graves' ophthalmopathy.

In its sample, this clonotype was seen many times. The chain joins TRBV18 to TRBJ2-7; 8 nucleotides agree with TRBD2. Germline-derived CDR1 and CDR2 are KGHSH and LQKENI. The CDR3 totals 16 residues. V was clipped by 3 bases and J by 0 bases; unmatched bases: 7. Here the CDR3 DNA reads TGTGCCAGCTCACCCTATAGCGGGGAAAGCTCCTACGAGCAGTACTTC. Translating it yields CASSPYSGESSYEQYF.

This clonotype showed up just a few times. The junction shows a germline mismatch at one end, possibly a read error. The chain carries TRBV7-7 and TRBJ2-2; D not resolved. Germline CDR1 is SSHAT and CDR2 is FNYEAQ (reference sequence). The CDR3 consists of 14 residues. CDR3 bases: TGTGCTAGCAGCTTAGCATACAACACCGGGGAGCTGTTTTTT. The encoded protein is CASSLAYNTGELFF.

The CDR3 coding sequence is TGTGCCACCAGTGATTTGCGAAACAATCAGCCCCAGCATTTT. It specifies CATSDLRNNQPQHF. The chain combines TRBV24-1 with TRBJ1-5; D is ambiguous. Between the trimmed V and J ends, which lost 0 bases and 3 bases, there was a span of 5 bases. The CDR3 sequence is 14 residues long. CDR1 KGHDR and CDR2 SFDVKD come from the germline V gene.

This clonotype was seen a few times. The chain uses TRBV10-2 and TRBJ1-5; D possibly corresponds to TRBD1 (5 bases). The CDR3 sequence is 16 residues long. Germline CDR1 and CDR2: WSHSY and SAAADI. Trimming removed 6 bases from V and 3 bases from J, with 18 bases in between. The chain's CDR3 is CASSPMAGHNNQPQHF. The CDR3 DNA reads TGCGCCAGCAGCCCCATGGCAGGGCACAACAATCAGCCCCAGCATTTT.

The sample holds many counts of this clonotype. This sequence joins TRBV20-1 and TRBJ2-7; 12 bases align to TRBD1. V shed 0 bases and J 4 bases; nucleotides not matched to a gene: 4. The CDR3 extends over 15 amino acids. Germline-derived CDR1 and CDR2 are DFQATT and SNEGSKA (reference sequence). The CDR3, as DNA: TGCAGTGCTAGAGAGGGGACAGGGGGCGTTTACGAGCAGTACTTC. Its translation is CSAREGTGGVYEQYF.